This T cell receptor (beta chain) was documented in a study of cytomegalovirus exposure and HLA in healthy donors. Study-wide results and caveats: For most TCR sequences rarity was the rule, although some public TCRs occurred in many donors. CMV serostatus was the only immune exposure information that was available. Accurate predictions that matched the HLA-A and HLA-B alleles of most subjects were reportedly made from TCR beta sequences. A later analysis found common viral pathogens apparently linked to several of the most significant clusters.

13 Jbeta primers and 60 Vbeta primers were used for the PCR. Method: immunoSEQ multiplex PCR; TCRdb's copy keeps in-frame clones and lacks some. Of around 150,000 clones detected, about 86% appear once; the ten largest clones hold less than 5.5%. For this clone: Its antigen is undetermined.

With 7 bases removed from V and 1 base from J, the gap between germline ends came to 13 bases. Germline V gene data show CDR1 as WNHNN and CDR2 as SYGVQD (reference sequence). The CDR3 runs to 14 residues. Sequenced: PBMCs. V gene TRBV10-1 combines with J gene TRBJ1-1; possible D gene TRBD1, 5 bases. The sequence derives from a woman aged 25 to 39 in good health and CMV-seronegative. CDR3 region: CASTRTPKNTEAFF. DNA of the CDR3: TGCGCCAGCACACGGACACCCAAGAACACTGAAGCTTTCTTT.